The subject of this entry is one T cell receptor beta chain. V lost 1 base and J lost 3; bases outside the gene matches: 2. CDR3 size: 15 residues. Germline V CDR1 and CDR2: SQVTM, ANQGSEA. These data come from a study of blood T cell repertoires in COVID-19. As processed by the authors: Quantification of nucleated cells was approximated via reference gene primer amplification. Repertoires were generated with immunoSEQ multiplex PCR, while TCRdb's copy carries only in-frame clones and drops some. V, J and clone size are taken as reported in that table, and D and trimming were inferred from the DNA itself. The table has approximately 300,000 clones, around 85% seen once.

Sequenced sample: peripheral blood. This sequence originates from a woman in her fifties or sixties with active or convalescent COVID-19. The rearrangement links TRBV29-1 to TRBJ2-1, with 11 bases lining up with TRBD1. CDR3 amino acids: CSVEGGTGGYNEQFF. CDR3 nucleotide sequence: TGCAGCGTTGAAGGTGGGACAGGGGGCTACAATGAGCAGTTCTTC.